The rows below give T cell receptor beta chains drawn from one sample of a study of blood T cell repertoires in COVID-19. Here immunoSEQ multiplex PCR was the method, and the copy in TCRdb shows in-frame clones only, minus some. The data show 150,000 or so clones, under 90% seen once. The specimen sequenced was peripheral blood. These receptor sequences come from a man in his sixties with acute or convalescent COVID-19. CDR3s include the opening cysteine and the closing phenylalanine or tryptophan. The D gene is left open where the match is weak. Clone size is stated in some rows and not others, as once, few, many or a class when expanded.

d_gene: TRBD2; abundance: -; j_gene: TRBJ2-5; v_gene: TRBV12-5; CDR3nt: TGTGCTAGTGGTTTGAGACTAGCGGGGGGTCAAGAGACCCAGTACTTC; CDR3aa: CASGLRLAGGQETQYF
d_gene: -; abundance: -; j_gene: TRBJ2-5; v_gene: TRBV7-2; CDR3nt: TGTGCCAGCAGCTTAGCGGGGCCCCAAGAGACCCAGTACTTC; CDR3aa: CASSLAGPQETQYF
d_gene: -; abundance: -; j_gene: TRBJ2-1; v_gene: TRBV4-3; CDR3nt: TGCGCCAGCAGCCAAGAACCCCTAGAACCGCACAATGAGCAGTTCTTC; CDR3aa: CASSQEPLEPHNEQFF
d_gene: -; abundance: -; j_gene: TRBJ2-5; v_gene: TRBV12-3/TRBV12-4; CDR3nt: TGTGCCAGCACCTTTAGGGGGAAAGAGACCCAGTACTTC; CDR3aa: CASTFRGKETQYF
d_gene: -; abundance: once; j_gene: TRBJ2-5; v_gene: TRBV19; CDR3nt: TGTGCCAGTAGTAGGGGGGACAGCCCCCCGAGGGAGACCCAGTACTTC; CDR3aa: CASSRGDSPPRETQYF
d_gene: -; abundance: -; j_gene: TRBJ2-7; v_gene: TRBV7-2; CDR3nt: TGTGCCAGCAGCTCAACTTCCTACGAGCAGTACTTC; CDR3aa: CASSSTSYEQYF
d_gene: -; abundance: -; j_gene: TRBJ2-7; v_gene: TRBV5-4; CDR3nt: TGTGCCAGCAGCTTGAAAGGGGGCTACGAGCAGTACTTC; CDR3aa: CASSLKGGYEQYF
d_gene: -; abundance: -; j_gene: TRBJ1-6; v_gene: TRBV6-5; CDR3nt: TGTGCCAGCAGTTACGGGCGGGGGGGCTGGTCACCCCTCCACTTT; CDR3aa: CASSYGRGGWSPLHF
d_gene: TRBD1; abundance: -; j_gene: TRBJ2-3; v_gene: TRBV7-3; CDR3nt: TGTGCCAGCAGCTTAAGGAAGGGGGCAACAGATACGCAGTATTTT; CDR3aa: CASSLRKGATDTQYF
d_gene: TRBD1; abundance: -; j_gene: TRBJ2-5; v_gene: TRBV7-2; CDR3nt: TGTGCCAGCAGCCAAGGGACAGGGGCCCAAGAGACCCAGTACTTC; CDR3aa: CASSQGTGAQETQYF